One TCR beta chain is described in this entry. Its cognate antigen is unknown. This specimen belongs to a study of early T cells in non-severe SARS-CoV-2 infection. Study overall: Sequencing targeted bulk RNA from unsorted whole blood, leaving chains unpaired. General study findings and limits: VDJdb matches were skewed toward anti-spike CD8 T cell responses.

CDR1 SGHNT and CDR2 YYREEE come from the germline V gene (reference sequence). V was pared by 3 bases and J by 2 bases, with 5 bases of the junction left unmatched. CDR3 length equals 15 residues. Unique molecular identifiers tagged individual cDNA molecules. MiXCR, applied by TCRdb to the 5' RACE reads, yields one record per CDR3 protein. The sample contains more than 85,000 distinct CDR3 sequences, 16% of which appear only once. The clonotype was recovered from an adult who was a healthcare worker with PCR-confirmed SARS-CoV-2 infection or an uninfected control (not recorded which). The sample consisted of whole blood, taken at baseline. This rearrangement joins TRBV5-4 to TRBJ2-5, with TRBD2 matching over 9 bases. The CDR3 coding sequence is TGTGCCAGCAGCTCCGGGACTAGCTCTCAAGAGACCCAGTACTTC. It specifies CASSSGTSSQETQYF.